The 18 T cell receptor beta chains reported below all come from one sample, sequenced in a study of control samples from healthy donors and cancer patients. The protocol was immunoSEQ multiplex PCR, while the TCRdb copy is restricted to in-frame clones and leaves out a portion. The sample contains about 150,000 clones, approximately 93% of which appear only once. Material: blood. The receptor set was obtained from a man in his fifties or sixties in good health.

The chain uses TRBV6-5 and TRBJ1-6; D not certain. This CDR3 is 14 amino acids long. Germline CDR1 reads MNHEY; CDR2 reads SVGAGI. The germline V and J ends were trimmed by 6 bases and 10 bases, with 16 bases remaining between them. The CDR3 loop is CASSLLAGESPLHF. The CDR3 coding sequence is TGTGCCAGCAGCCTCTTGGCGGGTGAGTCACCCCTCCACTTT.

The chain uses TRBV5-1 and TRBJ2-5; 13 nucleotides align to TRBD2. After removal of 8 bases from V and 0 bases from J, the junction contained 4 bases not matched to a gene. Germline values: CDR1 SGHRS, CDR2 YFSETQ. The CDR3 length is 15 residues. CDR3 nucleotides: TGCGCCAGTGGGACTAGCGGGAAGAACCAAGAGACCCAGTACTTC. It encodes CASGTSGKNQETQYF.

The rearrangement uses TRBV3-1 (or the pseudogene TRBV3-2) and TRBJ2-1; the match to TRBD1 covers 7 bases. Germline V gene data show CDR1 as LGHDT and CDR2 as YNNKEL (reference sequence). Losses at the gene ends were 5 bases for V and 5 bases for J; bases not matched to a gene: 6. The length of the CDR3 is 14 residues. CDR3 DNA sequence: TGTGCCAGCAGCTCCGGGACAGTTAACAATGAGCAGTTCTTC. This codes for CASSSGTVNNEQFF.

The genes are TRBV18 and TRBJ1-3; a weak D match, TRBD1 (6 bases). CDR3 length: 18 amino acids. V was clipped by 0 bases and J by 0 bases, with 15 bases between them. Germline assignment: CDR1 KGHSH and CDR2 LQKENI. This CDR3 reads CASSPPGGASPSGNTIYF. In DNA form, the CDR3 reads TGTGCCAGCTCACCACCCGGGGGGGCGAGCCCCTCTGGAAACACCATATATTTT. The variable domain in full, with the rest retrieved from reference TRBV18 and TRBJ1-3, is NAGVMQNPRHLVRRRGQEARLRCSPMKGHSHVYWYRQLPEEGLKFMVYLQKENIIDESGMPKERFSAEFPKEGPSILRIQQVVRGDSAAYFCASSPPGGASPSGNTIYFGEGSWLTVV.

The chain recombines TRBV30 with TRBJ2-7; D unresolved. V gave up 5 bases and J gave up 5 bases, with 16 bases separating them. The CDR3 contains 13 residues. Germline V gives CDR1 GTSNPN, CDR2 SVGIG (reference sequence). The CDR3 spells CAWSHRAPNEQYF. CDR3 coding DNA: TGTGCCTGGTCCCACCGGGCCCCGAACGAGCAGTACTTC.

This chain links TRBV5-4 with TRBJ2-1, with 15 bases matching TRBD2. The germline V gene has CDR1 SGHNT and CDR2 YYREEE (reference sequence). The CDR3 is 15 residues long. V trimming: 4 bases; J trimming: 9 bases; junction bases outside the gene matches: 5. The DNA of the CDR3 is TGTGCCAGCAGCGTCGGGACTAGCGGGGGGAGTGAGCAGTTCTTC. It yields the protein CASSVGTSGGSEQFF.

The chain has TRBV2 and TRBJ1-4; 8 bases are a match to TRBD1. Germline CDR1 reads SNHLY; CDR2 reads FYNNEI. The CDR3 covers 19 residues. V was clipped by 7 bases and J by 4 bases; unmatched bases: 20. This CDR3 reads CASTPSGDRTWGINEKLFF. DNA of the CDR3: TGTGCCAGCACTCCTTCAGGGGACAGGACATGGGGGATTAATGAAAAACTGTTTTTT.

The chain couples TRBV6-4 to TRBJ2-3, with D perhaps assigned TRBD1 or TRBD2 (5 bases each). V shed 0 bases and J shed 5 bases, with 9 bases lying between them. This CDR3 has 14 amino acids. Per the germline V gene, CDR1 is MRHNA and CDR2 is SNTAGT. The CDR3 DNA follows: TGTGCCAGCAGTGACTCGATGGGGGTAGATACGCAGTATTTT. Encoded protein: CASSDSMGVDTQYF.

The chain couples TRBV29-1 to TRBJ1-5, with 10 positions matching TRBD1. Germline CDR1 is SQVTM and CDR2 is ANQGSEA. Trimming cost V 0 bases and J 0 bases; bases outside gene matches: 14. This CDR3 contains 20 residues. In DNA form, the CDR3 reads TGCAGCGTTGAAGATCCGGGACAGGGGTGTCCACAGAATAGCAATCAGCCCCAGCATTTT. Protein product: CSVEDPGQGCPQNSNQPQHF.

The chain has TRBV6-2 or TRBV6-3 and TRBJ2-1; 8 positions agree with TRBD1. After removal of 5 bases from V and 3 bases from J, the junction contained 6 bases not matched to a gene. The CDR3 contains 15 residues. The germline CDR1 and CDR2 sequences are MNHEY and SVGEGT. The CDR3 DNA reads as TGTGCCAGCAGTAGAACAGGGGGGAACTACAATGAGCAGTTCTTC. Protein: CASSRTGGNYNEQFF.

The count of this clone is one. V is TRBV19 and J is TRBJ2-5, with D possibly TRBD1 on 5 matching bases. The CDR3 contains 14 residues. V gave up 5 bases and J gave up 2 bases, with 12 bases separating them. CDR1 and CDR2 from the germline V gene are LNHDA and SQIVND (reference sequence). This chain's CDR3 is CASSRQSQQETQYF. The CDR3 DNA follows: TGTGCCAGTAGTCGACAGTCCCAACAAGAGACCCAGTACTTC.

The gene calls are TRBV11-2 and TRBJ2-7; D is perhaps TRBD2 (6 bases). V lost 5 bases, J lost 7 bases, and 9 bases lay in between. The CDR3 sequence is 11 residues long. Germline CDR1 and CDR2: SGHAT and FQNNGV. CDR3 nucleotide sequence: TGTGCCAGCAGCCCGGGGAGGGAGCAGTACTTC. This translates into CASSPGREQYF.

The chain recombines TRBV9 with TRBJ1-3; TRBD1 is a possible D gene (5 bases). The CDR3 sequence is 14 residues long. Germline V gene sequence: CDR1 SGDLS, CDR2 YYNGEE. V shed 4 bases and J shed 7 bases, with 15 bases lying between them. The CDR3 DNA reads TGTGCCAGCAGCTCCCAGGGAGGAAGCAACACCATATATTTT. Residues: CASSSQGGSNTIYF.

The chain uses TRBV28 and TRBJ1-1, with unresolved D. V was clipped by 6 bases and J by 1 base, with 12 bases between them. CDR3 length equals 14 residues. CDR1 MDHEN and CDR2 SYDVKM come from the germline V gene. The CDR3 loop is CASRFLDQNTEAFF. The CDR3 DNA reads TGTGCCAGCAGGTTCTTGGACCAGAACACTGAAGCTTTCTTT.

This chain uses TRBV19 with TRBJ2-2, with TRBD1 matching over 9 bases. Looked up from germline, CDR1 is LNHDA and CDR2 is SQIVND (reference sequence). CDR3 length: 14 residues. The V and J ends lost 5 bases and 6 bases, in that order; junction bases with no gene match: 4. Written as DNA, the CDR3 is TGTGCCAGTAGTGGGGGACAGGGTTCCGGGGAGCTGTTTTTT. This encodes CASSGGQGSGELFF.

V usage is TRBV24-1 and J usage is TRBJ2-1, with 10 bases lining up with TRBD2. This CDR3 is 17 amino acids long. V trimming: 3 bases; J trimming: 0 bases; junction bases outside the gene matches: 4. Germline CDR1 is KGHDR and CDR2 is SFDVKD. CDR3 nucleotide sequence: TGTGCCACCAGTGATCCTAGCGGGGGTAGCTCCTACAATGAGCAGTTCTTC. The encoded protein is CATSDPSGGSSYNEQFF.

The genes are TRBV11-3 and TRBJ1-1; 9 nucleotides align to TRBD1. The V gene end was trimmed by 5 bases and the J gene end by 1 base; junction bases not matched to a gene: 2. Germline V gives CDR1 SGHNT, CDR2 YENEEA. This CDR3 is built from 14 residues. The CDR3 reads CASSPGQGNTEAFF. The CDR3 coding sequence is TGTGCCAGCAGCCCGGGACAGGGGAACACTGAAGCTTTCTTT.

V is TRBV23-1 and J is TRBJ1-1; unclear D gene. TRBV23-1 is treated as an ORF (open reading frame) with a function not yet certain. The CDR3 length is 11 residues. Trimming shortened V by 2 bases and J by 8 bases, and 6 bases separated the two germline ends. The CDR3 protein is CASSQAREAFF. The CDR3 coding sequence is TGCGCCAGCAGTCAAGCCAGGGAAGCTTTCTTT.